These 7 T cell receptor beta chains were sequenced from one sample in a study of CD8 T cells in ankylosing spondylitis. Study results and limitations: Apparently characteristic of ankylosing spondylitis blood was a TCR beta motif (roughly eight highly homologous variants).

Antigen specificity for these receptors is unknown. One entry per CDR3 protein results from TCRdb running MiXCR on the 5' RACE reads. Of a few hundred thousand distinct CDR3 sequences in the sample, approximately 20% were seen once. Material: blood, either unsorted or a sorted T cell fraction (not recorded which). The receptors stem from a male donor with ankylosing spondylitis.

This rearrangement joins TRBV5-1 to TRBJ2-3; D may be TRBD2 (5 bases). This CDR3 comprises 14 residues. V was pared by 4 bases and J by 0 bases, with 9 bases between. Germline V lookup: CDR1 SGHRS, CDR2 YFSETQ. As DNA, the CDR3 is TGCGCCAGCAGCATAAGGACTAGCACAGATACGCAGTATTTT. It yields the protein CASSIRTSTDTQYF.

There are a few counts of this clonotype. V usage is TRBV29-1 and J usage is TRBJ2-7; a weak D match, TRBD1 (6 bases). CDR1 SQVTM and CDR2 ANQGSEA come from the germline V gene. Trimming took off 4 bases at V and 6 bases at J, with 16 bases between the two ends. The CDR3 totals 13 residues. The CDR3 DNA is TGCAGCGTTGTGGCACAGGGTAATGGCGAGCAGTACTTC. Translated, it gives CSVVAQGNGEQYF.

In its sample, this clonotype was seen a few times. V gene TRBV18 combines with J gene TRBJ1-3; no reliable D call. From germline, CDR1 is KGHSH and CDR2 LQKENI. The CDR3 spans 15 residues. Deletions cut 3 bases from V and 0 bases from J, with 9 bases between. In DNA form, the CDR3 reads TGTGCCAGCTCACCGGGCCTACCCTCTGGAAACACCATATATTTT. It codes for CASSPGLPSGNTIYF.

The CDR3 bases are TGTGCCATCAGAGCGGGAGGGCCGGCAGATACGCAGTATTTT. As protein: CAIRAGGPADTQYF. V gene TRBV10-3 combines with J gene TRBJ2-3; 10 nucleotides align to TRBD2. This CDR3 has 14 residues. Trimming at V came to 6 bases and at J to 4 bases, leaving 4 bases not matched to a gene. Germline CDR1 and CDR2: ENHRY and SYGVKD.

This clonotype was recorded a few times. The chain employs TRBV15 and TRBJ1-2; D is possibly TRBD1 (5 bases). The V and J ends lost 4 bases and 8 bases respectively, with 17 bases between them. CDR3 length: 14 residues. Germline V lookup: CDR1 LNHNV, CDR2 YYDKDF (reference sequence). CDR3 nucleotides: TGTGCCACCAGCAAACATGGGGGAGAGAAGGGCTACACCTTC. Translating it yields CATSKHGGEKGYTF.

CDR3 sequence reads: CATSRDPGRNYGYTF. As DNA, the CDR3 is TGTGCCACCAGCAGAGATCCGGGCAGGAACTATGGCTACACCTTC. The chain couples TRBV15 to TRBJ1-2; no definite D call. Trimming cost V 0 bases and J 2 bases, with 10 bases left between them. The CDR3 totals 15 residues. Germline-derived CDR1 and CDR2 are LNHNV and YYDKDF (reference sequence).

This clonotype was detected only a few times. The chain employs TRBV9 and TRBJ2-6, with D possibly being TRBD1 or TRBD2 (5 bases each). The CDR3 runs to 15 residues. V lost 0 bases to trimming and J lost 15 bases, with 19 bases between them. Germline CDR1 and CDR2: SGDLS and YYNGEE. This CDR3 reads CASSVDRFGTSGLTF. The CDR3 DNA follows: TGTGCCAGCAGCGTAGATCGATTCGGGACCTCAGGCCTGACTTTC.